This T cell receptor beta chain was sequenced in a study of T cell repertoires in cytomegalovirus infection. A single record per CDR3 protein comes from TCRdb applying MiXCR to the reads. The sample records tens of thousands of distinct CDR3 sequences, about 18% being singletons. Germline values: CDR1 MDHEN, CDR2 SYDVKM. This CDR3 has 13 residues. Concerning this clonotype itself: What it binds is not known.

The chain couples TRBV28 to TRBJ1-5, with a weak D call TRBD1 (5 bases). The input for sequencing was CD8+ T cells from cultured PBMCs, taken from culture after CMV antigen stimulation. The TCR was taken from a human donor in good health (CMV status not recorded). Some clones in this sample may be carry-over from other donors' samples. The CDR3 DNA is TGTATCAGGCGGTGGCGGGGGGAACAGCCCCAGCATTTT. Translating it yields CIRRWRGEQPQHF.